The 20 T cell receptor beta chains in this list originate from one sample, sequenced in a study of blood T cells in healthy people across ages. Together with a sample-barcoded 5' primer, a J-beta primer mix was included in a second PCR lasting about 6 to 11 cycles. TCRdb reprocessed the 5' RACE reads with MiXCR, giving one entry per CDR3 protein. The sample has around 1.5 million distinct CDR3 sequences, roughly 32% seen once. Material: blood. These receptors were taken from a woman between 25 and 40 years old in good health.

In this sample, this clonotype turned up a few times. J is TRBJ2-7 and V is TRBV30; 8 bases match TRBD1. Germline-derived CDR1 and CDR2 are GTSNPN and SVGIG (reference sequence). The CDR3 is 15 amino acids. Trimming cost V 2 bases and J 6 bases; bases outside gene matches: 12. The CDR3 DNA sequence: TGTGCCTGGAGTCCCCGGGGGACAGGCCCCCTCGAGCAGTACTTC. It encodes CAWSPRGTGPLEQYF.

This chain connects TRBV7-2 to TRBJ2-1, with 7 bases fitting TRBD2. Losses at the gene ends were 6 bases for V and 10 bases for J; bases not matched to a gene: 12. The CDR3 spans 14 residues. Germline assignment: CDR1 SGHTA and CDR2 FQGNSA. CDR3 DNA: TGTGCCAGCAGTCATACTAGCGCCCGTAGCGAGCAGTTCTTC. Translated, it gives CASSHTSARSEQFF.

This clonotype has at least ten counts. The J gene is TRBJ1-2, the V gene TRBV7-3, with a weak D call TRBD1 (5 bases). Germline loops: CDR1 SGHTA, CDR2 FQGTGA. Trimming stripped 5 bases from V and 8 bases from J, with 15 bases between. This CDR3 contains 13 residues. The CDR3 coding sequence is TGTGCCAGCAGCGTTGGGCAGGGTCGCGGCTACACCTTC. It specifies CASSVGQGRGYTF.

This clonotype showed up many times. The genes are TRBV7-8 and TRBJ2-5; D is perhaps TRBD2 (5 bases). There are 13 residues in the CDR3. Trimming took off 5 bases at V and 5 bases at J, with 12 bases between the two ends. Germline V gives CDR1 SGHVS, CDR2 FQNEAQ. CDR3 sequence reads: CASSPTSVETQYF. The CDR3 DNA sequence: TGTGCCAGCAGCCCTACTAGTGTGGAGACCCAGTACTTC. Supplemented by reference TRBV7-8 and TRBJ2-5, the full variable domain reads GAGVSQSPRYKVAKRGQDVALRCDPISGHVSLFWYQQALGQGPEFLTYFQNEAQLDKSGLPSDRFFAERPEGSVSTLKIQRTQQEDSAVYLCASSPTSVETQYFGPGTRLLVL.

The V and J genes are TRBV28 and TRBJ2-1; 12 bases match TRBD2. CDR1 MDHEN and CDR2 SYDVKM come from the germline V gene. The CDR3 runs 16 residues. The V gene end was trimmed by 4 bases and the J gene end by 9 bases; junction bases not matched to a gene: 10. The CDR3 loop reads CASSSSGRASDTEQFF. The CDR3 bases are TGTGCCAGCAGTTCTAGCGGGAGGGCCTCAGATACTGAGCAGTTCTTC. The full variable domain, with the rest looked up from reference TRBV28 and TRBJ2-1, is DVKVTQSSRYLVKRTGEKVFLECVQDMDHENMFWYRQDPGLGLRLIYFSYDVKMKEKGDIPEGYSVSREKKERFSLILESASTNQTSMYLCASSSSGRASDTEQFFGPGTRLTVL.

J is TRBJ2-1 and V is TRBV7-9, with TRBD2 matching over 9 bases. The trim removed 0 bases at V and 3 bases at J, leaving 12 bases unmatched. CDR3 length: 19 amino acids. Germline-derived CDR1 and CDR2 are SEHNR and FQNEAQ (reference sequence). The CDR3 protein is CASSLAYVPGLANYNEQFF. The CDR3 DNA follows: TGTGCCAGCAGCTTAGCGTACGTCCCCGGACTAGCGAACTACAATGAGCAGTTCTTC.

The chain couples TRBV5-1 to TRBJ2-1; weak D call: TRBD1 (5 bases). The V end lost 4 bases, the J end lost 12 bases, and 17 bases lay between the germline ends. The CDR3 is 13 residues long. Germline lookup yields CDR1 SGHRS and CDR2 YFSETQ. CDR3: CASSDPGLDVQFF. The DNA for the CDR3 is TGCGCCAGCAGCGACCCAGGGTTGGATGTGCAGTTCTTC.

This chain links TRBV27 with TRBJ1-2, with TRBD1 as a possible D gene (5 bases). V lost 3 bases and J lost 8, with 13 bases in between. The germline CDR1 and CDR2 sequences are MNHEY and SMNVEV (reference sequence). The CDR3 covers 13 residues. DNA for the CDR3: TGTGCCAGCAGTTTCGACAGTCAGGAGGGCTACACCTTC. Its translation: CASSFDSQEGYTF.

This chain connects TRBV18 to TRBJ2-7; D unresolved. The CDR3 totals 15 residues. Germline lookup yields CDR1 KGHSH and CDR2 LQKENI. With 0 bases removed from V and 5 bases from J, the gap between germline ends came to 14 bases. CDR3 amino acids: CASSPPLVPRDEQYF. CDR3 DNA: TGTGCCAGCTCACCACCTCTAGTCCCCCGAGACGAGCAGTACTTC.

This clonotype was found a few times. The J gene is TRBJ2-3, the V gene TRBV5-1, with D perhaps given as TRBD1 or TRBD2 (5 bases each). In germline, CDR1 is SGHRS, CDR2 YFSETQ. The CDR3 contains 16 residues. Trimming stripped 4 bases from V and 7 bases from J, with 22 bases between. CDR3 loop: CASSVNRDVLTHTQYF. The CDR3 DNA sequence: TGCGCCAGCAGCGTAAACCGGGACGTTCTCACTCATACGCAGTATTTT. Full variable domain (outside the CDR3, taken from reference TRBV5-1 and TRBJ2-3): KAGVTQTPRYLIKTRGQQVTLSCSPISGHRSVSWYQQTPGQGLQFLFEYFSETQRNKGNFPGRFSGRQFSNSRSEMNVSTLELGDSALYLCASSVNRDVLTHTQYFGPGTRLTVL.

The sample holds a few counts of this clonotype. The chain is built from TRBV7-9 and TRBJ2-1, with unresolved D. V lost 7 bases and J 0 bases, leaving 13 bases between the germline ends. Germline-derived CDR1 and CDR2 are SEHNR and FQNEAQ (reference sequence). This CDR3 comprises 15 residues. CDR3 sequence (DNA): TGTGCCAGCACCCAGGCGCCAAGCTCCTACAATGAGCAGTTCTTC. This encodes CASTQAPSSYNEQFF.

This clonotype was seen only a few times. The V gene is TRBV7-2, the J gene TRBJ2-1; D gene ambiguous. Trimming took 3 bases from V and 6 from J, leaving 6 bases between them. Germline CDR1 and CDR2: SGHTA and FQGNSA. The length of the CDR3 is 12 residues. The CDR3 region has the DNA TGTGCCAGCAGCTTTAATGTCAATGAGCAGTTCTTC. Translation: CASSFNVNEQFF.

This clonotype was counted between two and nine times. The CDR3 loop is CASSLTSVLGSGELFF. CDR3 bases: TGCGCCAGCAGCCTTACGTCCGTGTTGGGTTCCGGGGAGCTGTTTTTT. The V and J genes are TRBV4-1 and TRBJ2-2; D is unclear. The CDR3 totals 16 residues. Trimming shortened V by 4 bases and J by 6 bases, and 18 bases separated the two germline ends. Germline V gene sequence: CDR1 MGHRA, CDR2 YSYEKL.

With respect to this clonotype: A read error may explain this, as a much larger clone is one base away. This chain links TRBV12-3 or TRBV12-4 with TRBJ1-2; D is undetermined. The CDR3 totals 13 residues. The CDR3 reads CARSVDGYYGYTF. CDR3 coding DNA: TGTGCCCGCAGTGTGGACGGATACTATGGCTACACCTTC.

This clonotype was detected many times. The gene calls are TRBV15 and TRBJ1-2; D perhaps matches TRBD1 (6 bases). Germline CDR1 is LNHNV and CDR2 is YYDKDF (reference sequence). This CDR3 is built from 16 residues. Trimming stripped 3 bases from V and 3 bases from J, with 17 bases between. Written as DNA, the CDR3 is TGTGCCACCAGCAGCCACCGGGACACCGCCGACTATGGCTACACCTTC. Translating gives CATSSHRDTADYGYTF.

This clonotype was recorded a few times. This chain links TRBV20-1 with TRBJ2-3, with TRBD1 as a possible D gene (5 bases). The CDR3 has 12 residues. Trimming stripped 1 base from V and 5 bases from J, with 7 bases between. CDR1 DFQATT and CDR2 SNEGSKA come from the germline V gene (reference sequence). DNA for the CDR3: TGCAGTGCTAGAGGACAGAAAGATACGCAGTATTTT. It is translated as CSARGQKDTQYF.

The chain employs TRBV28 and TRBJ1-5; D gene uncertain. This CDR3 has 15 amino acids. Germline assignment: CDR1 MDHEN and CDR2 SYDVKM. Between the trimmed V and J ends, which lost 5 bases and 1 base, there was a span of 12 bases. The CDR3 bases are TGTGCCAGCAGTCCCCCCGTCTCGAGCAATCAGCCCCAGCATTTT. Protein: CASSPPVSSNQPQHF. The whole variable domain, filled in from reference TRBV28 and TRBJ1-5, reads DVKVTQSSRYLVKRTGEKVFLECVQDMDHENMFWYRQDPGLGLRLIYFSYDVKMKEKGDIPEGYSVSREKKERFSLILESASTNQTSMYLCASSPPVSSNQPQHFGDGTRLSIL.

The chain combines TRBV27 with TRBJ2-7, with D maybe TRBD2 (5 bases). V was pared by 3 bases and J by 4 bases, with 16 bases between. CDR1 is MNHEY and CDR2 is SMNVEV in the germline V gene (reference sequence). The CDR3 length is 15 residues. CDR3 sequence: CASSLEWAPGYEQYF. CDR3 sequence (DNA): TGTGCCAGCAGTTTGGAATGGGCCCCGGGGTACGAGCAGTACTTC.

The J gene is TRBJ2-5, the V gene TRBV5-1; TRBD1 agrees at 10 bases. CDR3 size: 15 residues. Germline V CDR1 and CDR2: SGHRS, YFSETQ. Trimming cost V 3 bases and J 5 bases; bases outside gene matches: 7. The CDR3 protein is CASSSGQGRGETQYF. For the CDR3, the DNA is TGCGCCAGCAGCTCGGGACAGGGGCGCGGGGAGACCCAGTACTTC.

DNA for the CDR3: TGCGCCAGCAGCTTGGCCGGCGTGAACGAGCAGTACTTC. Translated: CASSLAGVNEQYF. The rearrangement joins TRBV5-1 to TRBJ2-5, with D unresolved. The DNA end favors TRBJ2-7, so the J call may be wrong. From germline, CDR1 is SGHRS and CDR2 YFSETQ. This CDR3 spans 13 amino acids.